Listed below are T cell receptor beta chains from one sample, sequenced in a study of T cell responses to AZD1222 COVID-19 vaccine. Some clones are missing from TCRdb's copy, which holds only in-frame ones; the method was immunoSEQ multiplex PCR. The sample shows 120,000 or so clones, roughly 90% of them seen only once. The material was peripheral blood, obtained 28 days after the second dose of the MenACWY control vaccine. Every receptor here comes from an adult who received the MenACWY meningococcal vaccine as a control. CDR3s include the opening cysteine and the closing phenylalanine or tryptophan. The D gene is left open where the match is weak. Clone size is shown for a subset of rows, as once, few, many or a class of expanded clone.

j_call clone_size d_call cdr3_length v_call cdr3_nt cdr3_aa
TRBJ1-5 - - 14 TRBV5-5 TGTGCCAGCAGCTTTGACAGGAGTAATCAGCCCCAGCATTTT CASSFDRSNQPQHF
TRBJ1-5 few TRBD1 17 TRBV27 TGTGCCAGCCGAAAATCGGGACAGGGGGCTAGCAATCAGCCCCAGCATTTT CASRKSGQGASNQPQHF
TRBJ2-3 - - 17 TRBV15 TGTGCCACCAGCAGTCACCGGGACGTCCGAACCACAGATACGCAGTATTTT CATSSHRDVRTTDTQYF
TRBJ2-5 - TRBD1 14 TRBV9 TGTGCCAGCAGCGGGGGGACAGGGAAAGAGACCCAGTACTTC CASSGGTGKETQYF
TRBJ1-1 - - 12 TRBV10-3 TGTGCCACGAAAACAATGAACACTGAAGCTTTCTTT CATKTMNTEAFF
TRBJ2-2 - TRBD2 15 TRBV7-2 TGTGCCAGCAGCCCTGAGCGGGGGAAAACCGGGGAGCTGTTTTTT CASSPERGKTGELFF
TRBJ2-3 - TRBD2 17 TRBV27 TGTGCCAGCAGTTCAGATAGCGGGAGGGCCCGCACAGATACGCAGTATTTT CASSSDSGRARTDTQYF
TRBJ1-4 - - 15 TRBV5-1 TGCGCCAGCAGCCCGGTCGGAGGGGCCAGGGAAAAACTGTTTTTT CASSPVGGAREKLFF
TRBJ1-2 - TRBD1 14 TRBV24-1 TGTGCCACCAGTGATCCTGAGGACAGGTATGGCTACACCTTC CATSDPEDRYGYTF
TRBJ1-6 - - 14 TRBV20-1 TGCAGTGCTAGTTTGGGACATAATAATTCACCCCTCCACTTT CSASLGHNNSPLHF
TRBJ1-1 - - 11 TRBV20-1 TGCAGTGCTAGCCGAGGGCTTGAAGCTTTCTTT CSASRGLEAFF
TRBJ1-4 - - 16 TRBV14 TGTGCCAGCAGCCCTCGCGCACAGGCGCCTAATGAAAAACTGTTTTTT CASSPRAQAPNEKLFF
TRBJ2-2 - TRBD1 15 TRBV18 TGTGCCAGCTCCCCAGGGGGCCGAAACACCGGGGAGCTGTTTTTT CASSPGGRNTGELFF
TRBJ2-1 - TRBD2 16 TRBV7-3 TGTGCCAGCAGCTGGCTAGGACTAGCGGGAGGGGATGAGCAGTTCTTC CASSWLGLAGGDEQFF
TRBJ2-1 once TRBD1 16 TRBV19 TGTGCCAGTAGTACCCGGACAGGGTTAACCACAAATGAGCAGTTCTTC CASSTRTGLTTNEQFF
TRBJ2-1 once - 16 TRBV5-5 TGTGCCAGCAGCTTGTACAGTCTCGGTTCCTACAATGAGCAGTTCTTC CASSLYSLGSYNEQFF
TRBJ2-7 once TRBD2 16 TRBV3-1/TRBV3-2 TGTGCCAGCAGCCCCGTGGGACTAGCGGGGATCTACGAGCAGTACTTC CASSPVGLAGIYEQYF
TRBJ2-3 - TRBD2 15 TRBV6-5 TGTGCCAGCAGTTGGGGGGGGGTTGCGACAGATACGCAGTATTTT CASSWGGVATDTQYF
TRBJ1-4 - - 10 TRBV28 TGTGCCAGCAGGGATGAAAAACTGTTTTTT CASRDEKLFF
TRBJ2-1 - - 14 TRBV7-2 TGTGCCTCCCGAAGGATACGATTTAACAATGAGCAGTTCTTC CASRRIRFNNEQFF
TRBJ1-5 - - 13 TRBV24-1 TGTGCCACCTCAGGCGGATGGGGTCAGCCCCAGCATTTT CATSGGWGQPQHF
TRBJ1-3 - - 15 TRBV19 TGTGCCAGTAGCGACACCGCCTCCTCTGGAAACACCATATATTTT CASSDTASSGNTIYF
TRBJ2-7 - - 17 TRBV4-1 TGCGCCAGCAGCCAAGATCAGTTCCGCGGGGACTCCTACGAGCAGTACTTC CASSQDQFRGDSYEQYF
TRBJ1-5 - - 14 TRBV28 TGTGCCAGCAGTACTATCTCGGGGAATCAGCCCCAGCATTTT CASSTISGNQPQHF
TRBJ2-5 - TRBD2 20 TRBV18 TGTGCCAGCTCACTCATCATTCTTGGGACTAGCGGCAATAGCCAAGAGACCCAGTACTTC CASSLIILGTSGNSQETQYF
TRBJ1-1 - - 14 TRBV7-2 TGTGCCAGCAGCTTGCAGAACAGGGCGGGTGAAGCTTTCTTT CASSLQNRAGEAFF
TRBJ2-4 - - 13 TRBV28 TGTGCCAGCATGGATCTTTGGGGAAACATTCAGTACTTC CASMDLWGNIQYF
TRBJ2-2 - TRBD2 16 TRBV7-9 TGTGCCAGCAGCTCAAACCGACTAGCAGACACCGGGGAGCTGTTTTTT CASSSNRLADTGELFF
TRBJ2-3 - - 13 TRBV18 TGTGCCAGCTCCCCGCTAGAGACAGATACGCAGTATTTT CASSPLETDTQYF
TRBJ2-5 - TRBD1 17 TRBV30 TGTGCCTGGAGTAGGGGACAGGCAATCCAAGGGGGAGCGACCCAGTACTTC CAWSRGQAIQGGATQYF
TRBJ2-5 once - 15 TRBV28 TGTGCCAGCAGCCACCGAGCCATCTGGCAAGAGACCCAGTACTTC CASSHRAIWQETQYF
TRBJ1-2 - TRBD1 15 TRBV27 TGTGCCAGCAGTGAACGACAGGGGATTAACTATGGCTACACCTTC CASSERQGINYGYTF
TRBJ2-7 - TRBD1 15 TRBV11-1 TGTGCCAGCAGCTTATGGACAGGGGAGGGCTACGAGCAGTACTTC CASSLWTGEGYEQYF
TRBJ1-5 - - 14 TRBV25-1 TGTGCCAGCAGTGAATATACTGCTAATCAGCCCCAGCATTTT CASSEYTANQPQHF
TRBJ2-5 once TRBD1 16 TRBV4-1 TGCGCCAGCAGCCAAGGCCCGGACAGGATGAAGGAGACCCAGTACTTC CASSQGPDRMKETQYF
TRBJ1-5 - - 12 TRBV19 TGTGCCAGTAATAGGGGTGACCAGCCCCAGCATTTT CASNRGDQPQHF
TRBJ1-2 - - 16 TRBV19 TGTGCCAGTAGTATAGATCGGGGCCGGGACGGACGCGGCTACACCTTC CASSIDRGRDGRGYTF
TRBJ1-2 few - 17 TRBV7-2 TGTGCCAGCAGCTTAATCACAGGGATCTGGCCTAACTATGGCTACACCTTC CASSLITGIWPNYGYTF
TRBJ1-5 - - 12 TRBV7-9 TGTGCCAGCAGCGTGGGGAATCAGCCCCAGCATTTT CASSVGNQPQHF
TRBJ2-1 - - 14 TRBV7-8 TGTGCCAGCAGTCCTTCTGAGGGCAGCGATGAGCAGTTCTTC CASSPSEGSDEQFF
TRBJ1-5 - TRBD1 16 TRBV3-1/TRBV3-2 TGTGCCAGCAGCCAGGGGACAGGTTATAGCAATCAGCCCCAGCATTTT CASSQGTGYSNQPQHF
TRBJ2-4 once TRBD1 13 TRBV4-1 TGCGCCAGCAGCCATCCGGGACAGGGACCGGAGTACTTC CASSHPGQGPEYF
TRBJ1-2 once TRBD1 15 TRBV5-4 TGTGCCAGCAGCTGGGGACAGGGGGAAGGGTATGGCTACACCTTC CASSWGQGEGYGYTF
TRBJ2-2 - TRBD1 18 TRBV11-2 TGTGCCAGCAGCTTAAAGACAGGGGGTGGGATGAACACCGGGGAGCTGTTTTTT CASSLKTGGGMNTGELFF
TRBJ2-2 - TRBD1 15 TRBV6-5 TGTGCCAGCAGTTATGGACAGGGTTTGGCCGGGGAGCTGTTTTTT CASSYGQGLAGELFF
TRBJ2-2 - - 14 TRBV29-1 TGCAGCGTTGAGTGGGCTGCACACACCGGGGAGCTGTTTTTT CSVEWAAHTGELFF
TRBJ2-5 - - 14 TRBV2 TGTGCCAGCTGCAGGACTGCGTACCAAGAGACCCAGTACTTC CASCRTAYQETQYF
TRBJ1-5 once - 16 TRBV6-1 TGTGCCAGCAGTGAAATAGCTTCGGACGGCAATCAGCCCCAGCATTTT CASSEIASDGNQPQHF
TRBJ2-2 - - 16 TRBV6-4 TGTGCCAGCAGTGAAGGCGGCAGGGGCGGTACCGGGGAGCTGTTTTTT CASSEGGRGGTGELFF
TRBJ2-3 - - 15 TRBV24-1 TGTGCCACCAGTGATTTGGGGGGAAGAACTGATACGCAGTATTTT CATSDLGGRTDTQYF
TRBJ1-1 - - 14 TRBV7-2 TGTGCCAGCAGCTTGGTCTTTTCCGGCACTGAAGCTTTCTTT CASSLVFSGTEAFF
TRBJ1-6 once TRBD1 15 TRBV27 TGTGCCAGCAGCCCCTGGGACAGGGGTGCTTCACCCCTCCACTTT CASSPWDRGASPLHF
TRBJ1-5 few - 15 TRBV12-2 TGTGCAAGTCGCTTAGCAAAAGGGGGCCATCAGCCCCAGCATTTT CASRLAKGGHQPQHF